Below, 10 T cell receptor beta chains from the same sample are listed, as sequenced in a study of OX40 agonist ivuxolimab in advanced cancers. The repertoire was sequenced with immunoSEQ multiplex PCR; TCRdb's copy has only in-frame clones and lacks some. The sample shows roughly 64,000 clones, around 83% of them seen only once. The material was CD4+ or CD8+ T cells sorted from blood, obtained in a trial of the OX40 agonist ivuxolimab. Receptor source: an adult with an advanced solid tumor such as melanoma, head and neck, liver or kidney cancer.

This CDR3 is CASSPLKTGPGANVLTF. The DNA of the CDR3 is TGTGCCAGCAGCCCCCTCAAAACAGGCCCTGGGGCCAACGTCCTGACTTTC. The J gene is TRBJ2-6, the V gene TRBV7-6, with a tentative D call TRBD1 (5 bases). This CDR3 is 17 amino acids long. Germline V gene lookup returns CDR1 SGHVS and CDR2 FNYEAQ. Trimming removed 5 bases at V and 2 bases at J, with 16 bases between.

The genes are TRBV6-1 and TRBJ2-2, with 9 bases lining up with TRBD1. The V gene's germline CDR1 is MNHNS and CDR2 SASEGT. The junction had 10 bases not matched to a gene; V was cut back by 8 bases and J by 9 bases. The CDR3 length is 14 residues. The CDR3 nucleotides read TGTGCCAGCCCACAGGGGGCGGGTGGAAGGGAGCTGTTTTTT. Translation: CASPQGAGGRELFF.

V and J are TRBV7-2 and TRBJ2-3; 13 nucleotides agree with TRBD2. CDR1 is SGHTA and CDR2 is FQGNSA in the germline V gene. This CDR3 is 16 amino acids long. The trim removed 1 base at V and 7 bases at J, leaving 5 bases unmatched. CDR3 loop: CASSLGTSGSRNTQYF. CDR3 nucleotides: TGTGCCAGCAGCTTAGGGACTAGCGGGAGTAGGAATACGCAGTATTTT. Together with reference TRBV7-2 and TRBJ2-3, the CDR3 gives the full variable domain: GAGVSQSPSNKVTEKGKDVELRCDPISGHTALYWYRQSLGQGLEFLIYFQGNSAPDKSGLPSDRFSAERTGGSVSTLTIQRTQQEDSAVYLCASSLGTSGSRNTQYFGPGTRLTVL.

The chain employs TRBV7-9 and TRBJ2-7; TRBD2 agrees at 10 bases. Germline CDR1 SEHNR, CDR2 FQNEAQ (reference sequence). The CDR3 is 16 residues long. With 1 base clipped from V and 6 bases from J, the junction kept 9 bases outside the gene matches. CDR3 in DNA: TGTGCCAGCAGCTTAGGTATAGCGGGGGGAATCGTCGAGCAGTACTTC. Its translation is CASSLGIAGGIVEQYF. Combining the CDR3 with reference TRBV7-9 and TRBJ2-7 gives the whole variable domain DTGVSQNPRHKITKRGQNVTFRCDPISEHNRLYWYRQTLGQGPEFLTYFQNEAQLEKSRLLSDRFSAERPKGSFSTLEIQRTEQGDSAMYLCASSLGIAGGIVEQYFGPGTRLTVT.

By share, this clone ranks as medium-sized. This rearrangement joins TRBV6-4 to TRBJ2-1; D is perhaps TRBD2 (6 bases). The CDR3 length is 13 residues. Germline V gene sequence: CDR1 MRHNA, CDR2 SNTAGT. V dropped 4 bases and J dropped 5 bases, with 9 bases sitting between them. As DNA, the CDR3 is TGTGCCAGCAGTGCTCGGGAGCACAATGAGCAGTTCTTC. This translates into CASSAREHNEQFF.

This CDR3 is CASSLVGGEQFF. The CDR3 DNA reads as TGTGCCAGCAGCTTAGTGGGGGGGGAGCAGTTCTTC. The rearrangement joins TRBV13 to TRBJ2-1; 7 nucleotides line up with TRBD2. This CDR3 contains 12 residues. The germline gives CDR1 PRHDT, CDR2 FYEKMQ (reference sequence). Losses at the gene ends were 1 base for V and 10 bases for J; bases not matched to a gene: 1.

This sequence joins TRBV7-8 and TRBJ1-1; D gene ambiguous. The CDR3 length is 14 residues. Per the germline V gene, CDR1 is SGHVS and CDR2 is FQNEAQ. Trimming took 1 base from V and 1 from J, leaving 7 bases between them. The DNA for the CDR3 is TGTGCCAGCAGCTTAGTGGTCGGGAACACTGAAGCTTTCTTT. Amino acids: CASSLVVGNTEAFF.

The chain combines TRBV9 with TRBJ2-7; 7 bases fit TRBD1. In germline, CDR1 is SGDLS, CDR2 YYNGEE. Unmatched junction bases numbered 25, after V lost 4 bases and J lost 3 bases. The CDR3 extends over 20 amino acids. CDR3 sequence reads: CASSPSSAGTATSRSYEQYF. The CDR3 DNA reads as TGTGCCAGCAGCCCCAGTTCGGCCGGGACAGCAACTTCAAGAAGCTACGAGCAGTACTTC.

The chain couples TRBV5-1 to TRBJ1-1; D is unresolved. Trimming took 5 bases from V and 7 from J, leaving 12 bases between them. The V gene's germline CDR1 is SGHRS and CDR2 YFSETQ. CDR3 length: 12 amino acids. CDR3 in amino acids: CASRWEGDEAFF. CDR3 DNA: TGCGCCAGCAGATGGGAGGGAGATGAAGCTTTCTTT.

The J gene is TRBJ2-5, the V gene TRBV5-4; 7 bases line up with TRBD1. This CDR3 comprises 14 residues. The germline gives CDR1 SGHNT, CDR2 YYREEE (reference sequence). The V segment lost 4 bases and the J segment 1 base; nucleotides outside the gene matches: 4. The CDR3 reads CASSLGQAQETQYF. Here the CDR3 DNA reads TGTGCCAGCAGCCTAGGACAGGCCCAAGAGACCCAGTACTTC. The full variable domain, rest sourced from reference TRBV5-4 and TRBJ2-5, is ETGVTQSPTHLIKTRGQQVTLRCSSQSGHNTVSWYQQALGQGPQFIFQYYREEENGRGNFPPRFSGLQFPNYSSELNVNALELDDSALYLCASSLGQAQETQYFGPGTRLLVL.